This T cell receptor beta chain was documented in a study of blood T cell repertoires in COVID-19. Background on the study: COVID-19 samples from acute and convalescent phases originated in the United States, Italy and Spain. PBMCs, B-cell-depleted T cells, or T cells were the source of the cDNA or gDNA that made up the material.

Authors' processing steps: For nucleated cells, counts were estimated from reference gene primer amplification. Profiled with immunoSEQ multiplex PCR; TCRdb holds only in-frame clones, not every one. Clone size and V and J calls were adopted from that table, with D and trimming inferred from the DNA. Of 100,000 to 130,000 clones listed, more than 80% are singletons. V shed 6 bases, J shed 2 bases, and the junction held 2 bases outside the gene matches. The V gene's germline CDR1 is MNHNY and CDR2 SVGAGI (reference sequence). There are 14 residues in the CDR3. This clonotype was sampled from a man in his forties or fifties with active or convalescent COVID-19. J is TRBJ2-7 and V is TRBV6-6; TRBD1 matches 12 bases. The sequenced material came from peripheral blood. The chain's CDR3 is CASRWDRGPYEQYF. CDR3 DNA sequence: TGTGCCAGCAGATGGGACAGGGGGCCCTACGAGCAGTACTTC.